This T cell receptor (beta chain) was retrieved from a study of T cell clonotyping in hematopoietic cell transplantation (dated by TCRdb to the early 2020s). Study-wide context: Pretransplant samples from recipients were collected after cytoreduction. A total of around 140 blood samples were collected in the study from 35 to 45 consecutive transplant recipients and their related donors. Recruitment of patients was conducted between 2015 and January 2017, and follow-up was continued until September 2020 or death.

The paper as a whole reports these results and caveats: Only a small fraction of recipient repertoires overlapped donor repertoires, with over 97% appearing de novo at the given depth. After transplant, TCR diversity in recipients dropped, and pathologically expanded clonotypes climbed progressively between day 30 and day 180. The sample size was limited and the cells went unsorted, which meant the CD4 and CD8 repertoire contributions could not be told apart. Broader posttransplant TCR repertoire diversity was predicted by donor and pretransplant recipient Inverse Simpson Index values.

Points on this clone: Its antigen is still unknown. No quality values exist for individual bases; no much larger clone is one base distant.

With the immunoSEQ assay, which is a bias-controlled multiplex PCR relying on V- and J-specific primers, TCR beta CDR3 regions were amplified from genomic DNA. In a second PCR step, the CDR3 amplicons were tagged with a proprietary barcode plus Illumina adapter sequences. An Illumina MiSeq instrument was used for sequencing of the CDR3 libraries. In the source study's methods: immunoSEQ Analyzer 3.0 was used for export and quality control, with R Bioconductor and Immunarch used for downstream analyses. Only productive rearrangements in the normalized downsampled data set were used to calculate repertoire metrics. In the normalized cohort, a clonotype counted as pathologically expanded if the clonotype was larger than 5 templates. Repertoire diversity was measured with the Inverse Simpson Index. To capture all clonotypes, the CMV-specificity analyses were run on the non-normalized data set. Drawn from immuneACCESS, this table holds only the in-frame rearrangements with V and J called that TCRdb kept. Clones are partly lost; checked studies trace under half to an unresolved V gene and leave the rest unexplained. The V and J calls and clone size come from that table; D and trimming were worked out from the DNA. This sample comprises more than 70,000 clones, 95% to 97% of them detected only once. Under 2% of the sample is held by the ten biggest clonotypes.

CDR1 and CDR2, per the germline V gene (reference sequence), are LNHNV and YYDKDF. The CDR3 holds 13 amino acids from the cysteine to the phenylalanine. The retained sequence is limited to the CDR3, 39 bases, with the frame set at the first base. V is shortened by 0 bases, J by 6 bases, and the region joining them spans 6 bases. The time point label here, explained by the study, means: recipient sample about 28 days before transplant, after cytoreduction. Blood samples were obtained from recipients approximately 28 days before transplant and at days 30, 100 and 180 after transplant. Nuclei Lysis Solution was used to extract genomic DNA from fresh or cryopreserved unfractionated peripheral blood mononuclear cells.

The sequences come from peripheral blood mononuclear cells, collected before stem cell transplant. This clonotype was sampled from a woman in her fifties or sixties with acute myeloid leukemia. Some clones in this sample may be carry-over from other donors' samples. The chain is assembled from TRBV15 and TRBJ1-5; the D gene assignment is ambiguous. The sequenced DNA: TGTGCCACCAGCAGAGACTCTCGTCAGCCCCAGCATTTT. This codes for CATSRDSRQPQHF.